This T cell receptor (beta chain) was found in a study of response to subunit inactivated influenza vaccine. Findings of the study overall: It was the authors' suggestion that each seasonal influenza vaccination recruits few new T cells.

Germline CDR1 is MDHEN and CDR2 is SYDVKM. Trimming left V 6 bases short and J 6 bases short, with 15 bases between. The CDR3 consists of 15 residues. TCRdb reprocessed the RT-PCR reads via MiXCR and lists one record per CDR3 protein. The sample yields about 520,000 distinct CDR3 sequences, under 8.5% seen once. This clonotype came up many times. What it recognizes is unknown. The sample in question was PBMCs from blood, obtained less than 25 months after vaccination. J is TRBJ1-6 and V is TRBV28; D gene uncertain. The TCR sequence derives from a man between 50 and 75 years old who received an inactivated influenza vaccine. The CDR3 region has the DNA TGTGCCAGCAGATTACGATCTGGTACTAATTCACCCCTCCACTTT. Translating it yields CASRLRSGTNSPLHF.